These 12 T cell receptor beta chains were all obtained from the same sample, sequenced in a study of blood T cell repertoires in COVID-19 (dated by TCRdb to about 2020). The library was prepared using the immunoSEQ multiplex PCR assay. As stored in TCRdb, this immuneACCESS dataset retains in-frame rearrangements with V and J assigned. A fraction of the clones does not appear; measured against another copy, unresolved V genes explain less than half of the discrepancy, and the remainder lacks a known reason. This sample lists over 85,000 clones; nearly 90% were detected once. Around 2% of the sample lies in the top ten. Sequenced material: peripheral blood. The receptors stem from a man aged 50 to 59 with active COVID-19.

The J gene is TRBJ2-3, the V gene TRBV18; the D gene is possibly TRBD1 (5 bases). Germline assignment: CDR1 KGHSH and CDR2 LQKENI. CDR3 length: 14 residues. Between the trimmed V and J ends, which lost 7 bases and 4 bases, there was a span of 15 bases. DNA for the CDR3: TGTGCCAGCTGGGGCCTGAAGGCGCCAGATACGCAGTATTTT. It specifies CASWGLKAPDTQYF. The full variable domain, rest sourced from reference TRBV18 and TRBJ2-3, is NAGVMQNPRHLVRRRGQEARLRCSPMKGHSHVYWYRQLPEEGLKFMVYLQKENIIDESGMPKERFSAEFPKEGPSILRIQQVVRGDSAAYFCASWGLKAPDTQYFGPGTRLTVL.

This sequence joins TRBV7-2 and TRBJ2-7; TRBD2 agrees at 13 bases. The CDR3 has 15 residues. Germline-derived CDR1 and CDR2 are SGHTA and FQGNSA. Trimming took 0 bases from V and 4 from J; bases not matched to a gene: 0. CDR3 DNA sequence: TGTGCCAGCAGCTTAGCACTAGCGGGGGGGTACGAGCAGTACTTC. Translated: CASSLALAGGYEQYF. The whole variable domain, remainder taken from reference TRBV7-2 and TRBJ2-7, is GAGVSQSPSNKVTEKGKDVELRCDPISGHTALYWYRQSLGQGLEFLIYFQGNSAPDKSGLPSDRFSAERTGGSVSTLTIQRTQQEDSAVYLCASSLALAGGYEQYFGPGTRLTVT.

This chain uses TRBV2 with TRBJ1-4; no definite D call. The ends were cut back, 8 bases at V and 8 bases at J, with 12 bases in the middle. The CDR3 length is 12 residues. Germline V gene data show CDR1 as SNHLY and CDR2 as FYNNEI. CDR3 region: CASHRETEKLFF. In nucleotides, the CDR3 is TGTGCCAGCCACCGGGAGACCGAAAAACTGTTTTTT.

The rearrangement uses TRBV12-3 or TRBV12-4 and TRBJ2-5; D remains unclear. CDR3 length: 12 residues. Trimming removed 3 bases from V and 5 bases from J, with 7 bases in between. The CDR3 is CASSLVGETQYF. The CDR3 nucleotides are TGTGCCAGCAGTTTGGTGGGCGAGACCCAGTACTTC.

The chain recombines TRBV11-2 with TRBJ2-7; TRBD1 aligns across 10 bases. The germline CDR1 and CDR2 sequences are SGHAT and FQNNGV. The CDR3 covers 15 residues. After removal of 4 bases from V and 6 bases from J, the junction contained 9 bases not matched to a gene. The CDR3 bases are TGTGCCAGCAGCTCGGGGGACAGGGGTACTTCCGAGCAGTACTTC. Its translation: CASSSGDRGTSEQYF.

This clone was seen once. This chain joins TRBV29-1 and TRBJ1-2; TRBD1 matches at 9 bases. Per germline, CDR1 SQVTM and CDR2 ANQGSEA. The CDR3 runs 13 residues. With V trimmed by 6 bases and J by 4 bases, 6 bases remained unmatched. The chain's CDR3 is CSVRTGEGYGYTF. CDR3 bases: TGCAGCGTCAGGACAGGGGAGGGCTATGGCTACACCTTC.

This rearrangement joins TRBV5-5 to TRBJ1-2; D uncertain. Germline lookup yields CDR1 SGHKS and CDR2 YYEKEE (reference sequence). V was clipped by 7 bases and J by 4 bases, with 20 bases between them. This CDR3 comprises 15 residues. This CDR3 reads CASASYPGSLYGYTF. The CDR3, as DNA: TGTGCCAGCGCTTCATATCCGGGTTCCCTCTATGGCTACACCTTC.

This clone showed up just a few times. The CDR3 nucleotides are TGCGCCAGCAGCCGCAGTGGGTACGGGGAATCACCCCTCCACTTT. Amino acids: CASSRSGYGESPLHF. V is TRBV4-1 and J is TRBJ1-6; D gene ambiguous. CDR3 length: 15 residues. Germline CDR1 MGHRA, CDR2 YSYEKL. V lost 4 bases to trimming and J lost 10 bases, with 17 bases between them.

This clone appeared once. The chain is built from TRBV11-3 and TRBJ2-2, with 7 bases that match TRBD1. This CDR3 contains 16 residues. Trimming cost V 5 bases and J 3 bases; bases outside gene matches: 9. Germline CDR1 and CDR2: SGHNT and YENEEA. In DNA, the CDR3 is TGTGCCAGCAGCCTTCCGGGACAGCTCCACACCGGGGAGCTGTTTTTT. This gives the protein CASSLPGQLHTGELFF. Complete variable domain (other parts from reference TRBV11-3 and TRBJ2-2): EAGVVQSPRYKIIEKKQPVAFWCNPISGHNTLYWYLQNLGQGPELLIRYENEEAVDDSQLPKDRFSAERLKGVDSTLKIQPAELGDSAVYLCASSLPGQLHTGELFFGEGSRLTVL.

The CDR3 protein is CASRKTGGTTGELFF. In DNA form, the CDR3 reads TGTGCCAGCAGGAAGACGGGGGGTACCACCGGGGAGCTGTTTTTT. The chain couples TRBV7-8 to TRBJ2-2; TRBD2 agrees at 7 bases. The germline CDR1 and CDR2 sequences are SGHVS and FQNEAQ. CDR3 length: 15 amino acids. V was pared by 6 bases and J by 4 bases, with 8 bases of the junction left unmatched.

This clone was observed a few times. This chain links TRBV9 with TRBJ2-7; D is unresolved. The V end was cut by 2 bases, the J end by 0 bases, with 6 bases between. The CDR3 runs 13 residues. Per the germline V gene, CDR1 is SGDLS and CDR2 is YYNGEE. The CDR3 DNA sequence: TGTGCCAGCAGCGTTGATAGCTCCTACGAGCAGTACTTC. It codes for CASSVDSSYEQYF.

The V gene is TRBV7-2, the J gene TRBJ1-3, with D perhaps matching TRBD1 (5 bases). Germline loops: CDR1 SGHTA, CDR2 FQGNSA. The germline V and J ends were trimmed by 4 bases and 4 bases, with 17 bases remaining between them. This CDR3 is 16 amino acids long. CDR3 coding DNA: TGTGCCAGCAGCTGGAGCGGAGGGGTCTCCGGAAACACCATATATTTT. The encoded protein is CASSWSGGVSGNTIYF.